The 14 T cell receptor beta chains below come from one sample, sequenced in a study of T cells in Graves' hyperthyroidism and ophthalmopathy. Amplification targeted TCR beta CDR3 regions from RNA transcripts. RT-PCR in the first round (using the HTBI primer set) targeted the TCR CDR3. Via MiXCR, TCRdb re-called the multiplex PCR reads, giving one row per CDR3 protein. This sample carries 300,000 or so distinct CDR3 sequences, over 20% of them seen once, and the ten largest clones take around 50%. The specimen was blood. The receptors here all came from a woman aged 50 to 60 with Graves' hyperthyroidism.

The chain links TRBV3-1 to TRBJ1-5, with D unclear. Trimming took off 1 base at V and 6 bases at J, with 13 bases between the two ends. Germline V CDR1 and CDR2: LGHDT, YNNKEL (reference sequence). This CDR3 spans 15 amino acids. Here the CDR3 DNA reads TGTGCCAGCAGCCAAGGGGGAGGAAGGAGTCAGCCCCAGCATTTT. As protein: CASSQGGGRSQPQHF.

On this clonotype itself: A junction end diverges from the germline sequence, so it may reflect a read error. V usage is TRBV11-2 and J usage is TRBJ2-3; the match to TRBD1 covers 9 bases. Looked up from germline, CDR1 is SGHAT and CDR2 is FQNNGV. The CDR3 contains 17 residues. The CDR3, as DNA: TGCGCCAGCAGCCAACAATGGACAGGGGCCAGCACAGATACGCAGTATTTT. The encoded protein is CASSQQWTGASTDTQYF.

The CDR3 loop is CASMGYEQFF. Written as DNA, the CDR3 is TGTGCCAGCATGGGGTATGAGCAGTTCTTC. The rearrangement joins TRBV2 to TRBJ2-1; unclear D gene. The V gene lost 7 bases and the J gene lost 8 bases, with 6 bases spanning the gap. The germline V gene encodes CDR1 SNHLY and CDR2 FYNNEI. CDR3 length: 10 residues.

This clonotype was seen at least ten times. This sequence joins TRBV28 and TRBJ1-1, with TRBD1 matching 8 bases. The length of the CDR3 is 13 residues. The ends lost 3 bases at V and 5 bases at J; junction bases unmatched: 2. Per the germline V gene, CDR1 is MDHEN and CDR2 is SYDVKM. CDR3 nucleotide sequence: TGTGCCAGCAGTTTCCAGGGGGCGACTGAAGCTTTCTTT. Its protein is CASSFQGATEAFF.

The J gene is TRBJ1-2, the V gene TRBV7-9, with D possibly TRBD1 on 5 matching bases. The germline gives CDR1 SEHNR, CDR2 FQNEAQ (reference sequence). This CDR3 has 14 residues. With 1 base removed from V and 5 bases from J, the gap between germline ends came to 11 bases. CDR3 in amino acids: CASSLGQLFYGYTF. The CDR3 nucleotides read TGTGCCAGCAGCTTAGGACAGCTTTTTTATGGCTACACCTTC.

This clonotype was seen many times. The chain employs TRBV7-8 and TRBJ1-2, with D tentatively TRBD1 (5 bases). Germline V CDR1 and CDR2: SGHVS, FQNEAQ. V lost 1 base and J 7 bases, leaving 16 bases between the germline ends. This CDR3 contains 15 residues. The CDR3 DNA is TGTGCCAGCAGCTTAGTAGTTTCAGGGTCCTCTGGCTACACCTTC. Its protein is CASSLVVSGSSGYTF. The full variable domain, its missing parts supplied by reference TRBV7-8 and TRBJ1-2, is GAGVSQSPRYKVAKRGQDVALRCDPISGHVSLFWYQQALGQGPEFLTYFQNEAQLDKSGLPSDRFFAERPEGSVSTLKIQRTQQEDSAVYLCASSLVVSGSSGYTFGSGTRLTVV.

This clonotype was observed a few times. The V call is TRBV30, the J call TRBJ1-3; D unresolved. In germline, CDR1 is GTSNPN, CDR2 SVGIG (reference sequence). Deletions cut 3 bases from V and 0 bases from J, with 6 bases between. CDR3 length: 13 amino acids. The DNA for the CDR3 is TGTGCCTGGAGCCTCATCTCTGGAAACACCATATATTTT. Encoded protein: CAWSLISGNTIYF. Drawing the rest from reference TRBV30 and TRBJ1-3, the complete variable domain is SQTIHQWPATLVQPVGSPLSLECTVEGTSNPNLYWYRQAAGRGLQLLFYSVGIGQISSEVPQNLSASRPQDRQFILSSKKLLLSDSGFYLCAWSLISGNTIYFGEGSWLTVV.

Of note for this clonotype: The germline gene is not matched at one end of the junction; a read error may be the cause. The chain employs TRBV5-4 and TRBJ2-1; perhaps TRBD1 as D (6 bases). Germline CDR1 and CDR2: SGHNT and YYREEE (reference sequence). The CDR3 loop spans 16 amino acids. The CDR3 DNA reads as TGTGCCAGCAGCAGAGGGGGACACCTCAGCGACAACGAGCAGTTCTTC. Translation gives CASSRGGHLSDNEQFF.

In the case of this clonotype: Just one base apart from a much larger clone, this may be a read error. The V call is TRBV7-9, the J call TRBJ2-7, with D possibly being TRBD1 (5 bases). There are 14 residues in the CDR3. Looked up from germline, CDR1 is SEHNR and CDR2 is FQNEAQ (reference sequence). V lost 4 bases to trimming and J lost 5 bases, with 15 bases between them. CDR3 DNA: TGTGCCAGCAGCTCCTCATGGGGCGCGGACGAGCAGTACTTC. It yields the protein CASSSSWGADEQYF.

This clonotype was observed many times. V gene TRBV5-1 combines with J gene TRBJ2-3; 8 bases agree with TRBD2. V trimming: 0 bases; J trimming: 0 bases; junction bases outside the gene matches: 3. The CDR3 extends over 16 amino acids. Looked up from germline, CDR1 is SGHRS and CDR2 is YFSETQ. The CDR3 here is CASSLVSGRSTDTQYF. The CDR3, as DNA: TGCGCCAGCAGCTTGGTGAGCGGGAGAAGCACAGATACGCAGTATTTT.

The genes are TRBV20-1 and TRBJ1-1, with D unclear. Germline V gives CDR1 DFQATT, CDR2 SNEGSKA (reference sequence). The CDR3 is 12 amino acids. With 5 bases removed from V and 0 bases from J, the gap between germline ends came to 7 bases. CDR3 protein: CSAWGMNTEAFF. The CDR3 DNA reads TGCAGTGCTTGGGGAATGAACACTGAAGCTTTCTTT.

This clonotype was detected ten times or more. V is TRBV11-3 and J is TRBJ2-2; 16 nucleotides line up with TRBD2. There are 17 residues in the CDR3. Looked up from germline, CDR1 is SGHNT and CDR2 is YENEEA. J gave up 3 bases and V 5 bases, and 3 bases lay outside the gene matches. In DNA form, the CDR3 reads TGTGCCAGCAGCGCGGGACTAGCGGGAGGGGACACCGGGGAGCTGTTTTTT. Amino acid sequence: CASSAGLAGGDTGELFF.

The V gene is TRBV5-4, the J gene TRBJ1-6, with D hard to call. The CDR3 contains 14 residues. The V and J ends lost 0 bases and 7 bases respectively, with 8 bases between them. Germline V gene data show CDR1 as SGHNT and CDR2 as YYREEE (reference sequence). The CDR3 sequence: CASSLVTSNSPLHF. DNA for the CDR3: TGTGCCAGCAGCTTGGTAACGTCGAATTCACCCCTCCACTTT.

This clonotype came up many times. The rearrangement joins TRBV5-1 to TRBJ1-1; D gene ambiguous. CDR1 and CDR2 (germline): SGHRS, YFSETQ. The length of the CDR3 is 15 residues. V lost 0 bases, J lost 4 bases, and 13 bases lay in between. CDR3 amino acids: CASSLGPVIGTEAFF. CDR3 coding DNA: TGCGCCAGCAGCTTGGGACCTGTTATTGGCACTGAAGCTTTCTTT.